This T cell receptor beta chain was identified during a study of cytomegalovirus exposure and HLA in healthy donors. Study-level results: Analysis was carried out at a later point, and it linked a missense DCLRE1C variant to TCR beta V- and J-gene trimming. Later work showed greater clonal expansion in HLA-associated TCR beta chains than in equally common others. The likely explanation for a cluster of highly shared sequence variants was sequencing artifact.

For this clone: What it binds is not known.

The CDR3 has 13 amino acids. The V gene's germline CDR1 is SQVTM and CDR2 ANQGSEA. Amplification used 60 Vbeta primers and 13 Jbeta primers. Profiling relied on immunoSEQ multiplex PCR, and the TCRdb table lists in-frame clones only, not all of them. The sample includes roughly 84,000 clones. The chain has TRBV29-1 and TRBJ2-5, with 9 bases identical to TRBD1. The DNA end is more similar to TRBJ2-7, so the J call may be wrong. The sequence came from a man aged 45-60 years in good health and CMV-seronegative. The sample was PBMCs. Written as DNA, the CDR3 is TGCAGCGCTCCCGGGACAGGGATAGACGAGCAGTACTTC. Protein: CSAPGTGIDEQYF.